One TCR beta chain is described in this entry. Its cognate antigen is unknown. The data belong to a study of cytomegalovirus exposure and HLA in healthy donors. Vbeta (60) and Jbeta (13) primers were used in the PCR. Authors' data handling: In a later analysis, of tens of millions of unique beta chains, 9 million to 11 million appeared in at least two donors. Sequencing used immunoSEQ multiplex PCR; TCRdb keeps in-frame clones, though not all of them. V, J and clone size are taken as reported in that table, and D and trimming were inferred from the DNA itself. The data contain more than 140,000 clones, roughly 80% of them singletons. Study outcomes and limitations: Earlier analysis found most TCR beta V segments productive about 90% or about 30% of the time.

Unmatched junction bases numbered 0, after V lost 3 bases and J lost 8 bases. This CDR3 contains 12 residues. The germline V gene encodes CDR1 SNHLY and CDR2 FYNNEI. Input material: PBMCs. This chain joins TRBV2 and TRBJ2-3; 9 nucleotides align to TRBD2. The receptor's source is a female donor in good health and CMV-seronegative. The CDR3 nucleotides are TGTGCCAGCAGTGAGGGACTAGCTACGCAGTATTTT. It codes for CASSEGLATQYF.